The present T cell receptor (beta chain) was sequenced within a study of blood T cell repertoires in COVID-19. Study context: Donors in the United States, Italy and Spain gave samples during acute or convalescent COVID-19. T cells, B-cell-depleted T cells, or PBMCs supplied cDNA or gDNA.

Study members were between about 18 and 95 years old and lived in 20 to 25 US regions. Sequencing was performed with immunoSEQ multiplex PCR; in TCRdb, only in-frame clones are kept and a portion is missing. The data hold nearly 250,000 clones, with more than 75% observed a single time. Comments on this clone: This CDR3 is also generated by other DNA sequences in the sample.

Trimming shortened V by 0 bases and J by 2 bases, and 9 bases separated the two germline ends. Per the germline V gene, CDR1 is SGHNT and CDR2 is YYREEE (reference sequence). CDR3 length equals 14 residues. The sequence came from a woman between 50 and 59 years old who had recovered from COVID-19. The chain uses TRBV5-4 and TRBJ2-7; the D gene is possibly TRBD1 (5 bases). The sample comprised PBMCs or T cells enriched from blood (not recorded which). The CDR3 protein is CASSLGRVPYEQYF. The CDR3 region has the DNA TGTGCCAGCAGCTTGGGCAGGGTCCCCTACGAGCAGTACTTC.